This TCR beta chain was identified during a study of T cell responses to AZD1222 COVID-19 vaccine. CDR3 length: 14 residues. From germline, CDR1 is SGHRS and CDR2 YFSETQ. V shed 1 base and J 5 bases; nucleotides not matched to a gene: 4. Study findings and constraints: Clonal diversity was possibly underestimated, and the donors were mostly white British, with more females. Repertoires were collected only later (after the peak T cell response had occurred). Reportedly, nearly half the spike-specific TCRs target unmutated variant regions. With two AZD1222 doses given, Spike-specific TCR breadth and depth both rose.

Method: immunoSEQ multiplex PCR; TCRdb's copy keeps in-frame clones and lacks some. Of roughly 140,000 clones detected, about 86% appear once; the ten largest clones hold about 3%. As to this clone: Its antigen is still unknown.

The chain uses TRBV5-1 and TRBJ2-3, with TRBD2 matching over 7 bases. The clonotype comes from an adult in good health. Material: peripheral blood, obtained on day 0 of AZD1222 vaccination. The CDR3 here is CASSLWERGDTQYF. The CDR3 DNA sequence: TGCGCCAGCAGCTTGTGGGAGCGGGGAGATACGCAGTATTTT.